Sequencing of this T cell receptor beta chain was carried out in a study of TIL therapy for anti-PD-1-resistant metastatic lung cancer. Overall study: Half of patients were current or former smokers. Tumors carried a median about 1.6 non-synonymous mutations per megabase.

The time point denotes: pre-treatment sample, taken before nivolumab and TIL therapy. The tumor samples were excised metastases, mostly pleural nodules or supraclavicular lymph nodes. This clone has a handful of counts. This CDR3 is 13 amino acids long. Trimming stripped 4 bases from V and 7 bases from J, with 12 bases between. Sequencing used immunoSEQ v3. The protocol was immunoSEQ multiplex PCR, while the TCRdb copy is restricted to in-frame clones and leaves out a portion. The sample includes approximately 27,000 clones, 72% of them seen just once. The rearrangement joins TRBV5-3 to TRBJ1-5; TRBD1 might be the D (6 bases). TRBV5-3 is filed as an ORF, its function uncertain. The receptor comes from a person aged 25-85 years with non-small cell lung cancer. The input for sequencing was tumor tissue, taken at baseline. The CDR3 DNA is TGTGCCAGAAGCCGCGACAGGCACCAGCCCCAGCATTTT. Residues: CARSRDRHQPQHF.